A single T cell receptor beta chain is shown here with its context. This entry belongs to a study of shared clonotypes between healthy human individuals. Profiling relied on immunoSEQ multiplex PCR, and the TCRdb table lists in-frame clones only, not all of them. Among about 490,000 clones listed, over 60% were seen once. Trimming left V 5 bases short and J 7 bases short, with 15 bases between. This CDR3 is 14 amino acids long. The germline V gene has CDR1 SGHAT and CDR2 FQNNGV. The sample taken for sequencing was PBMCs. The chain links TRBV11-2 to TRBJ1-5, with D unresolved. The TCR was taken from a woman aged 40-49 years in good health. Some clones in this sample may be carry-over from other donors' samples. The CDR3 DNA is TGTGCCAGCAGCCAAGATCAGGTGAGACAGCCCCAGCATTTT. This gives the protein CASSQDQVRQPQHF.